Presented here are 23 T cell receptor beta chains from one specimen sequenced in a study of T cell responses to AZD1222 COVID-19 vaccine. Measured with immunoSEQ multiplex PCR; TCRdb has only the in-frame clones, and not every one. The sample has around 130,000 clones; about 90% are singletons. The sequenced sample was peripheral blood, obtained on day 0 of AZD1222 vaccination. The receptors stem from an adult in good health.

The V and J genes are TRBV5-1 and TRBJ1-5; 7 bases are shared with TRBD1. The CDR3 is 15 amino acids. Looked up from germline, CDR1 is SGHRS and CDR2 is YFSETQ. After removal of 5 bases from V and 6 bases from J, the junction contained 11 bases not matched to a gene. The CDR3 coding sequence is TGCGCCAGCAGTCCTGGCGGGACAGATGGTCAGCCCCAGCATTTT. Protein: CASSPGGTDGQPQHF.

The V gene is TRBV11-3, the J gene TRBJ2-2; the D call may be TRBD1 or TRBD2 (5 bases each). The germline V gene has CDR1 SGHNT and CDR2 YENEEA. With 0 bases removed from V and 11 bases from J, the gap between germline ends came to 7 bases. This CDR3 contains 12 residues. The CDR3 here is CASSLEGVELFF. The CDR3 nucleotides read TGTGCCAGCAGCTTAGAGGGGGTAGAGCTGTTTTTT.

This sequence joins TRBV3-1 (or the pseudogene TRBV3-2) and TRBJ2-2, with D possibly being TRBD1 (6 bases). The ends were cut back, 2 bases at V and 4 bases at J, with 14 bases in the middle. The length of the CDR3 is 16 residues. Per germline, CDR1 LGHDT and CDR2 YNNKEL (reference sequence). The CDR3 here is CASSQRTASSTGELFF. The CDR3, as DNA: TGTGCCAGCAGCCAAAGGACAGCCTCAAGCACCGGGGAGCTGTTTTTT.

The chain is built from TRBV19 and TRBJ2-3; possibly TRBD1 or TRBD2 for D (6 bases each). Trimming stripped 3 bases from V and 0 bases from J, with 16 bases between. Germline CDR1 reads LNHDA; CDR2 reads SQIVND (reference sequence). This CDR3 region has 17 residues. CDR3 bases: TGTGCCAGTAGTATTTCGATCGGGGGCTCTAGCACAGATACGCAGTATTTT. Protein sequence: CASSISIGGSSTDTQYF.

In DNA form, the CDR3 reads TGTGCCAGCTCCCTTCAGGGGGGGTTCTCCCAGTACGAGCAGTACTTC. Translation: CASSLQGGFSQYEQYF. The chain joins TRBV18 to TRBJ2-7, with D perhaps matching TRBD1 or TRBD2 (7 bases each). The CDR3 runs 16 residues. Germline lookup yields CDR1 KGHSH and CDR2 LQKENI. The V end lost 6 bases, the J end lost 4 bases, and 22 bases lay between the germline ends. The full variable domain, with the rest looked up from reference TRBV18 and TRBJ2-7, is NAGVMQNPRHLVRRRGQEARLRCSPMKGHSHVYWYRQLPEEGLKFMVYLQKENIIDESGMPKERFSAEFPKEGPSILRIQQVVRGDSAAYFCASSLQGGFSQYEQYFGPGTRLTVT.

CDR3 sequence: CASSKPLLGDRKVNEQFF. As DNA, the CDR3 is TGTGCCAGCAGCAAACCCCTCCTCGGGGACAGAAAGGTTAATGAGCAGTTCTTC. The chain joins TRBV21-1 to TRBJ2-1; TRBD1, the D gene given by the table, was not confirmed from the DNA. TRBV21-1 corresponds to a pseudogene. The CDR3 contains 18 residues.

The chain links TRBV4-3 to TRBJ2-7; tentative D call: TRBD2 (6 bases). Germline V gene lookup returns CDR1 LGHNA and CDR2 YSLEER. Trimming took 5 bases from V and 1 from J, leaving 12 bases between them. The CDR3 extends over 14 amino acids. CDR3 nucleotides: TGCGCCAGCAGCTCAGACGGGGGTTCCTACGAGCAGTACTTC. Its protein is CASSSDGGSYEQYF.

V is TRBV6-2 or TRBV6-3 and J is TRBJ2-2; 9 bases are shared with TRBD1. Germline V CDR1 and CDR2: MNHEY, SVGEGT. The J segment lost 6 bases and the V segment lost 2 bases, leaving 4 bases of the junction unmatched. The CDR3 has 15 residues. The chain's CDR3 is CASSYGGTGPGELFF. CDR3 coding DNA: TGTGCCAGCAGTTACGGAGGGACAGGGCCCGGGGAGCTGTTTTTT.

V gene TRBV9 combines with J gene TRBJ2-1, with TRBD2 identical over 9 bases. The ends lost 0 bases at V and 7 bases at J; junction bases unmatched: 8. CDR3 length: 16 amino acids. Germline CDR1 is SGDLS and CDR2 is YYNGEE. The CDR3: CASSVDESSGANEQFF. The DNA of the CDR3 is TGTGCCAGCAGCGTAGACGAGTCTAGCGGGGCGAATGAGCAGTTCTTC.

The J gene is TRBJ2-7, the V gene TRBV5-8; no clear D gene. CDR1 is SGHTS and CDR2 is YDEGEE in the germline V gene. The CDR3 has 12 amino acids. V shed 5 bases and J shed 3 bases, with 9 bases lying between them. Written as DNA, the CDR3 is TGTGCCAGCAGGGCTACTATCTACGAGCAGTACTTC. It is translated as CASRATIYEQYF.

V and J are TRBV6-5 and TRBJ1-1; D remains unclear. V lost 2 bases and J lost 7, with 20 bases in between. The CDR3 is 16 residues long. CDR1 MNHEY and CDR2 SVGAGI come from the germline V gene. CDR3: CASSYLHNTWVNEAFF. In DNA, the CDR3 is TGTGCCAGCAGTTACCTTCACAACACTTGGGTGAATGAAGCTTTCTTT.

The V call is TRBV3-1 (or the pseudogene TRBV3-2), the J call TRBJ2-7; 8 nucleotides agree with TRBD2. After removal of 5 bases from V and 2 bases from J, the junction contained 5 bases not matched to a gene. Germline values: CDR1 LGHDT, CDR2 YNNKEL (reference sequence). The CDR3 loop spans 14 amino acids. DNA of the CDR3: TGTGCCAGCAGCTCGGGAGGGGTCACCTACGAGCAGTACTTC. Encoded protein: CASSSGGVTYEQYF.

V gene TRBV2 combines with J gene TRBJ2-5, with 7 bases identical to TRBD1. J lost 1 base, V lost 6 bases, and 8 bases had no gene match. Germline-derived CDR1 and CDR2 are SNHLY and FYNNEI. The CDR3 spans 15 residues. The CDR3 nucleotides are TGTGCCAGCAGCCCCAGGGGGAGCACCCAAGAGACCCAGTACTTC. Its protein product is CASSPRGSTQETQYF.

The J gene is TRBJ2-5, the V gene TRBV5-5; possibly TRBD2 for D (5 bases). CDR1 is SGHKS, CDR2 YYEKEE, per germline (reference sequence). V gave up 7 bases and J gave up 1 base, with 11 bases separating them. The CDR3 runs to 13 residues. CDR3 nucleotides: TGTGCCAGCCGTCCGGGGATCCAAGAGACCCAGTACTTC. It specifies CASRPGIQETQYF.

This clone appeared once. The chain has TRBV9 and TRBJ1-4, with D tentatively TRBD1 (5 bases). V shed 2 bases and J shed 5 bases, with 13 bases lying between them. The CDR3 contains 15 residues. CDR1 and CDR2 from the germline V gene are SGDLS and YYNGEE. CDR3 in amino acids: CASSVTGTANEKLFF. The CDR3 coding sequence is TGTGCCAGCAGCGTCACGGGGACCGCAAATGAAAAACTGTTTTTT. Complete variable domain (other parts from reference TRBV9 and TRBJ1-4): DSGVTQTPKHLITATGQRVTLRCSPRSGDLSVYWYQQSLDQGLQFLIQYYNGEERAKGNILERFSAQQFPDLHSELNLSSLELGDSALYFCASSVTGTANEKLFFGSGTQLSVL.

The V and J genes are TRBV10-1 and TRBJ2-5; D assignment may be TRBD1 or TRBD2 (5 bases each). The germline CDR1 and CDR2 sequences are WNHNN and SYGVQD (reference sequence). The V gene lost 5 bases and the J gene lost 2 bases, with 12 bases spanning the gap. CDR3 size: 14 residues. CDR3 residues: CASSPGRGQETQYF. CDR3 bases: TGCGCCAGCAGTCCGGGGCGAGGGCAAGAGACCCAGTACTTC.

The chain recombines TRBV6-5 with TRBJ2-7, with 10 bases that match TRBD1. This CDR3 spans 16 amino acids. CDR1 MNHEY and CDR2 SVGAGI come from the germline V gene. V lost 0 bases to trimming and J lost 4 bases; unmatched junction nucleotides: 6. CDR3 DNA: TGTGCCAGCAGTTACTCTGCGGGACAGGGGAAATACGAGCAGTACTTC. Translated: CASSYSAGQGKYEQYF.

This clone was seen only a few times. The rearrangement links TRBV9 to TRBJ1-5; D remains unclear. V gave up 2 bases and J gave up 2 bases, with 8 bases separating them. CDR1 and CDR2 from the germline V gene are SGDLS and YYNGEE. The length of the CDR3 is 14 residues. The DNA of the CDR3 is TGTGCCAGCAGCGTCGATGATGGCAATCAGCCCCAGCATTTT. As protein: CASSVDDGNQPQHF.

Only one count was recorded for this clone. V gene TRBV7-2 combines with J gene TRBJ2-7; D perhaps matches TRBD2 (5 bases). Germline V gene data show CDR1 as SGHTA and CDR2 as FQGNSA. This CDR3 spans 14 amino acids. The V end was cut by 1 base, the J end by 5 bases, with 12 bases between. The CDR3 nucleotides read TGTGCCAGCAGCTTAGTCTTCGGGAAGGACGAGCAGTACTTC. Amino acids: CASSLVFGKDEQYF.

The V call is TRBV10-3, the J call TRBJ1-2; TRBD1 aligns across 7 bases. With V trimmed by 5 bases and J by 4 bases, 10 bases remained unmatched. The CDR3 totals 15 residues. The germline V gene encodes CDR1 ENHRY and CDR2 SYGVKD. The CDR3 DNA reads TGTGCCATCAGTACTCAACAGGGGAGACGCTATGGCTACACCTTC. This translates into CAISTQQGRRYGYTF.

The chain is built from TRBV6-5 and TRBJ2-3, with a tentative D call TRBD2 (5 bases). The CDR3 has 15 amino acids. V was pared by 4 bases and J by 0 bases, with 11 bases between. Per the germline V gene, CDR1 is MNHEY and CDR2 is SVGAGI. CDR3 coding DNA: TGTGCCAGCAGTTTCCGGGAACCTAGCACAGATACGCAGTATTTT. It is translated as CASSFREPSTDTQYF.

This clone has only one observation. CDR3 sequence: CASSYGDSTGEQYF. The CDR3 DNA sequence: TGTGCCAGCAGTTACGGGGACTCTACGGGCGAGCAGTACTTC. This chain links TRBV6-6 with TRBJ2-7; D possibly corresponds to TRBD2 (6 bases). The V gene's germline CDR1 is MNHNY and CDR2 SVGAGI (reference sequence). Between the trimmed V and J ends, which lost 2 bases and 6 bases, there was a span of 14 bases. CDR3 size: 14 residues.

This clone came up a few times. The chain has TRBV5-4 and TRBJ2-1; D is unresolved. Germline CDR1 SGHNT, CDR2 YYREEE (reference sequence). CDR3 length: 14 amino acids. V was cut by 4 bases and J by 5 bases, with 13 bases left in between. The CDR3, as DNA: TGTGCCAGCAGCCGCGGCCAAGTGGACAATGAGCAGTTCTTC. Its translation is CASSRGQVDNEQFF.